This is a list of T cell receptor beta chains from one sample in a study of cytomegalovirus exposure and HLA in healthy donors. Sequencing was performed with immunoSEQ multiplex PCR; in TCRdb, only in-frame clones are kept and a portion is missing. This listing includes 120,000 to 150,000 clones. The specimen was PBMCs. Receptor source: a woman aged 50 to 60 in good health and CMV-seronegative. The CDR3 runs from the conserved cysteine through the conserved F or W. The order of the fields is J gene, D gene, V gene, CDR3 DNA, CDR3 protein. D genes are given only for firm matches.

j_gene: TRBJ2-2
d_gene: TRBD1
v_gene: TRBV18
CDR3nt: TGTGCCAGCTCACCACTACCGGGACAGGGGGCGCCCGGGGAGCTGTTTTTT
CDR3aa: CASSPLPGQGAPGELFF

j_gene: TRBJ2-3
d_gene: TRBD2
v_gene: TRBV12-5
CDR3nt: TGTGCTAGTGGTTTGCGGTCTAGCGGTGGAGATACGCAGTATTTT
CDR3aa: CASGLRSSGGDTQYF

j_gene: TRBJ1-1
d_gene: NA
v_gene: TRBV6-1
CDR3nt: TGTGCCAGCAGAACCGGACACCCGAACACTGAAGCTTTCTTT
CDR3aa: CASRTGHPNTEAFF

j_gene: TRBJ1-4
d_gene: NA
v_gene: TRBV18
CDR3nt: TGTGCCAGCTCACCACCCGCTGACCGGGGGAAACTGTTTTTT
CDR3aa: CASSPPADRGKLFF

j_gene: TRBJ1-4
d_gene: NA
v_gene: TRBV13
CDR3nt: TGTGCCAGCAGCCGGACAGCAGAAAAACTGTTTTTT
CDR3aa: CASSRTAEKLFF

j_gene: TRBJ1-1
d_gene: TRBD1
v_gene: TRBV28
CDR3nt: TGTGCCAGCAGTTTGAACCCGGGACAGGGCATGACTGAAGCTTTCTTT
CDR3aa: CASSLNPGQGMTEAFF

j_gene: TRBJ1-2
d_gene: TRBD1
v_gene: TRBV7-6
CDR3nt: TGTGCCAGCAGCTTGTACCGGACAGGGGGATTTGGCTACACCTTC
CDR3aa: CASSLYRTGGFGYTF

j_gene: TRBJ1-3
d_gene: NA
v_gene: TRBV2
CDR3nt: TGTGCCAGCAGTGAATATTACACCATATATTTT
CDR3aa: CASSEYYTIYF

j_gene: TRBJ1-2
d_gene: NA
v_gene: TRBV30
CDR3nt: TGTGCCTGGAGTCACCAGGCGGGCTATGGCTACACCTTC
CDR3aa: CAWSHQAGYGYTF

j_gene: TRBJ2-7
d_gene: NA
v_gene: TRBV15
CDR3nt: TGTGCCATACAGGGGGGGATCTCCTACGAGCAGTACTTC
CDR3aa: CAIQGGISYEQYF

j_gene: TRBJ1-5
d_gene: TRBD1
v_gene: TRBV5-1
CDR3nt: TGCGCCAGCAGCCCACCCCGGGACAGGGATTTGGGCTATAGCAATCAGCCCCAGCATTTT
CDR3aa: CASSPPRDRDLGYSNQPQHF

j_gene: TRBJ2-7
d_gene: TRBD1
v_gene: TRBV7-2
CDR3nt: TGTGCCAGCACCCCCCCCGAGACAGGGACCTACGAGCAGTACTTC
CDR3aa: CASTPPETGTYEQYF

j_gene: TRBJ2-2
d_gene: NA
v_gene: TRBV9
CDR3nt: TGTGCCAGCAGCCTCCCTTTCGGGGAGCTGTTTTTT
CDR3aa: CASSLPFGELFF

j_gene: TRBJ1-1
d_gene: NA
v_gene: TRBV6-5
CDR3nt: TGTGCCAGCAGCCTCATAACACAGGGGAACACTGAAGCTTTCTTT
CDR3aa: CASSLITQGNTEAFF

j_gene: TRBJ1-3
d_gene: NA
v_gene: TRBV28
CDR3nt: TGTGCCAGCAGTTTATCGGGAGGTGGAAACACCATATATTTT
CDR3aa: CASSLSGGGNTIYF

j_gene: TRBJ2-7
d_gene: TRBD1
v_gene: TRBV6-5
CDR3nt: TGTGCCAGCAGCATCGGGACAGCATACGAGCAGTACTTC
CDR3aa: CASSIGTAYEQYF

j_gene: TRBJ2-7
d_gene: TRBD2
v_gene: TRBV7-9
CDR3nt: TGTGCCAGCAGCTTAGGGGCGGGAGAGGCCTACGAGCAGTACTTC
CDR3aa: CASSLGAGEAYEQYF

j_gene: TRBJ2-7
d_gene: NA
v_gene: TRBV18
CDR3nt: TGTGCCAGCTCATTCGGTTCAGGGAACTCCTACGAGCAGTACTTC
CDR3aa: CASSFGSGNSYEQYF

j_gene: TRBJ1-4
d_gene: TRBD1
v_gene: TRBV4-2
CDR3nt: TGTGCCAGCAGCCAAGAACCGGACAGGGCGACTGAAAAACTGTTTTTT
CDR3aa: CASSQEPDRATEKLFF

j_gene: TRBJ1-1
d_gene: NA
v_gene: TRBV6-6
CDR3nt: TGTGCCAGCACCATTTTCACTGAAGCTTTCTTT
CDR3aa: CASTIFTEAFF

j_gene: TRBJ1-1
d_gene: NA
v_gene: TRBV10-1
CDR3nt: TGCGCCAGCATGACAGCAATGAACACTGAAGCTTTCTTT
CDR3aa: CASMTAMNTEAFF

j_gene: TRBJ1-4
d_gene: NA
v_gene: TRBV4-2
CDR3nt: TGTGCCAGCAGCCAAGTTGGGGAGACTAATGAAAAACTGTTTTTT
CDR3aa: CASSQVGETNEKLFF

j_gene: TRBJ1-4
d_gene: TRBD1
v_gene: TRBV30
CDR3nt: TGTGCCTGGACCAGGGGACAGTACAATGAAAAACTGTTTTTT
CDR3aa: CAWTRGQYNEKLFF

j_gene: TRBJ2-3
d_gene: TRBD2
v_gene: TRBV19
CDR3nt: TGTGCCAGTAGTCTGAGTATGTTTAGCGGGACCACAGATACGCAGTATTTT
CDR3aa: CASSLSMFSGTTDTQYF

j_gene: TRBJ2-7
d_gene: TRBD1
v_gene: TRBV11-2
CDR3nt: TGTGCCAGCAGCCCAGACAGGGGGGGCGGGTTTTGGCAGTACTTC
CDR3aa: CASSPDRGGGFWQYF

j_gene: TRBJ2-2
d_gene: TRBD2
v_gene: TRBV27
CDR3nt: TGTGCCAGCAGTTTAGCACTAGCGGGGGGGCAGGCCGGGGAGCTGTTTTTT
CDR3aa: CASSLALAGGQAGELFF

j_gene: TRBJ1-2
d_gene: TRBD1
v_gene: TRBV6-5
CDR3nt: TGTGCCAGCAGTGGGGCAGGGGGCTTAGACTATGGCTACACCTTC
CDR3aa: CASSGAGGLDYGYTF

j_gene: TRBJ2-3
d_gene: NA
v_gene: TRBV7-9
CDR3nt: TGTGCCAGCACCGGACAGCTAAATACGCAGTATTTT
CDR3aa: CASTGQLNTQYF

j_gene: TRBJ1-5
d_gene: NA
v_gene: TRBV5-4
CDR3nt: TGTGCCAGCAGCTTGGGTTTCGATCAGCCCCAGCATTTT
CDR3aa: CASSLGFDQPQHF

j_gene: TRBJ1-5
d_gene: TRBD1
v_gene: TRBV28
CDR3nt: TGTGCCAGCAGCCGGGACAGTTTAGGGGGCAATCAGCCCCAGCATTTT
CDR3aa: CASSRDSLGGNQPQHF

j_gene: TRBJ2-7
d_gene: TRBD2
v_gene: TRBV7-9
CDR3nt: TGTGCCAGTGCCTCCACTAGCGGGGGGTTCTACGAGCAGTACTTC
CDR3aa: CASASTSGGFYEQYF

j_gene: TRBJ2-2
d_gene: NA
v_gene: TRBV7-3
CDR3nt: TGTGCCAGCAGCCCTATGGGGGGTGAGAGAGGGGAGCTGTTTTTT
CDR3aa: CASSPMGGERGELFF

j_gene: TRBJ1-5
d_gene: TRBD1
v_gene: TRBV19
CDR3nt: TGTGCCAGTAGCGTAAGAAAGGACAGGGCTAATCAGCCCCAGCATTTT
CDR3aa: CASSVRKDRANQPQHF

j_gene: TRBJ1-6
d_gene: NA
v_gene: TRBV2
CDR3nt: TGTGCCAGCAGTGTATACGGAGACGTGGTTCGTTCACCCCTCCACTTT
CDR3aa: CASSVYGDVVRSPLHF

j_gene: TRBJ2-1
d_gene: TRBD2
v_gene: TRBV18
CDR3nt: TGTGCCAGCTCACCTCGGGGAGGGCTAGCCTACAATGAGCAGTTCTTC
CDR3aa: CASSPRGGLAYNEQFF

j_gene: TRBJ2-3
d_gene: TRBD2
v_gene: TRBV9
CDR3nt: TGTGCCAGCAGCGTAGGAGGACTAGCGGGAATCCCCACAGATACGCAGTATTTT
CDR3aa: CASSVGGLAGIPTDTQYF

j_gene: TRBJ2-3
d_gene: TRBD2
v_gene: TRBV19
CDR3nt: TGTGCCAGTAGTGCCTGGACTAGCGGCACAGATACGCAGTATTTT
CDR3aa: CASSAWTSGTDTQYF

j_gene: TRBJ2-7
d_gene: TRBD1
v_gene: TRBV27
CDR3nt: TGTGCCAGCAGTTTGGGGACAGGAACTACGAAACAGTACTTC
CDR3aa: CASSLGTGTTKQYF

j_gene: TRBJ2-7
d_gene: TRBD1
v_gene: TRBV30
CDR3nt: TGTGCCTGGACTCCGGGACAGGGGACCTACGAGCAGTACTTC
CDR3aa: CAWTPGQGTYEQYF

j_gene: TRBJ2-1
d_gene: NA
v_gene: TRBV9
CDR3nt: TGTGCCAGCAGCGTACTGCAGGGAGGGCAGTTCTTC
CDR3aa: CASSVLQGGQFF

j_gene: TRBJ1-3
d_gene: TRBD1
v_gene: TRBV5-1
CDR3nt: TGCGCCAGCAGCTTGGCCGGGACAGGGATAAGGGGAAACACCATATATTTT
CDR3aa: CASSLAGTGIRGNTIYF

j_gene: TRBJ2-7
d_gene: NA
v_gene: TRBV6-1
CDR3nt: TGTGCCAGCAGTGAAATGTCCAGGGGCCCCTACGAGCAGTACTTC
CDR3aa: CASSEMSRGPYEQYF